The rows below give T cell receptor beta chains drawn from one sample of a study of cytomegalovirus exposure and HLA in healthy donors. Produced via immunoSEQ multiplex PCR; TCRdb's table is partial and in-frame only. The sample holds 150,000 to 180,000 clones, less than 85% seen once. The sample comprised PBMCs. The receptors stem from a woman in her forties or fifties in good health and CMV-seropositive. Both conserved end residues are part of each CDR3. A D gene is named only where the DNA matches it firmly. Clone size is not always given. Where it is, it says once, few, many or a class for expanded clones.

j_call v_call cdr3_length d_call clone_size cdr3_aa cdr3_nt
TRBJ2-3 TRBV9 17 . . CASSVEGGEVYTDTQYF TGTGCCAGCAGCGTAGAGGGGGGGGAAGTTTACACAGATACGCAGTATTTT
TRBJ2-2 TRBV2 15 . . CASSVQPLGEGELFF TGTGCCAGCAGTGTTCAGCCTCTCGGGGAGGGGGAGCTGTTTTTT
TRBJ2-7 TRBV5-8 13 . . CASSPDSTYEQYF TGTGCCAGCAGCCCCGACAGTACCTACGAGCAGTACTTC
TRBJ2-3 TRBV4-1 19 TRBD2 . CASSQGGAGGPFSTDTQYF TGCGCCAGCAGCCAAGGAGGGGCGGGGGGGCCGTTTAGCACAGATACGCAGTATTTT
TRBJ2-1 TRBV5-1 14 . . CASSLSGWNNEQFF TGCGCCAGCAGCTTAAGCGGGTGGAACAATGAGCAGTTCTTC
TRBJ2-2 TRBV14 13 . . CASSQNAALGLFF TGTGCCAGCAGCCAAAACGCCGCGCTCGGGCTGTTTTTT
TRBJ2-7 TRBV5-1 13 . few CASSTGNDYEQYF TGCGCCAGCAGCACCGGGAACGACTACGAGCAGTACTTC
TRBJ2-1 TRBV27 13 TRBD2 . CASTGGTNNEQFF TGTGCCAGCACGGGGGGGACCAACAATGAGCAGTTCTTC
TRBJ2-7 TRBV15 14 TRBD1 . CATSPGQGAWEQYF TGTGCCACCAGCCCGGGACAGGGGGCTTGGGAGCAGTACTTC
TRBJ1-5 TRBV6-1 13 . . CASSDQGYQPQHF TGTGCCAGCAGTGACCAGGGATATCAGCCCCAGCATTTT
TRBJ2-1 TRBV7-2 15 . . CASRGRGGAYNEQFF TGTGCCAGCAGGGGAAGGGGGGGGGCTTACAATGAGCAGTTCTTC
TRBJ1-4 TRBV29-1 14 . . CSVLGPETNEKLFF TGCAGCGTTCTGGGCCCCGAAACTAATGAAAAACTGTTTTTT
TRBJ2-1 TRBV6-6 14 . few CASSYGRISDEQFF TGTGCCAGCAGTTACGGCAGGATTAGCGATGAGCAGTTCTTC
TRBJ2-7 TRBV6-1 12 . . CASSNPRDEQYF TGTGCCAGCAGCAACCCACGGGACGAGCAGTACTTC
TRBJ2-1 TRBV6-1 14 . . CASNPRDTYNEQFF TGTGCCAGCAACCCCCGGGACACATACAATGAGCAGTTCTTC
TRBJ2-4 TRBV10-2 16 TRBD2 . CASRQGSAGWGNIQYF TGCGCCAGCAGACAAGGTTCAGCGGGGTGGGGAAACATTCAGTACTTC
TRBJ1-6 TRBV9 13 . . CASSPQGYSPLHF TGTGCCAGCAGCCCCCAGGGATACTCACCCCTCCACTTT
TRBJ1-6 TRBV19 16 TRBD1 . CASSQRDRGNNSPLHF TGTGCCAGTAGCCAGCGGGACAGGGGAAATAATTCACCCCTCCACTTT
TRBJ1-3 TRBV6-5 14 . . CASSSTNSGNTIYF TGTGCCAGCAGTTCAACTAACTCTGGAAACACCATATATTTT
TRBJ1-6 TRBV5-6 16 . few CASSRLPTGFNSPLHF TGTGCCAGCAGCCGATTACCTACAGGGTTTAATTCACCCCTCCACTTT
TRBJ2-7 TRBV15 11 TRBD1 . CAAGAGGEQYF TGTGCCGCCGGGGCAGGGGGCGAGCAGTACTTC
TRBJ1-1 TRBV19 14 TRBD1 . CASSILDRSAEAFF TGTGCCAGTAGTATCCTGGACAGGAGCGCTGAAGCTTTCTTT
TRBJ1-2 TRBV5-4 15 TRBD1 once CASSAPDRGNYGYTF TGTGCCAGCAGCGCACCGGACAGGGGAAACTATGGCTACACCTTC
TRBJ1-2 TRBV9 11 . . CASSGTYGYTF TGTGCCAGCAGCGGAACTTATGGCTACACCTTC
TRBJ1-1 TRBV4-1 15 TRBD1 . CASSLEVTGDTEAFF TGCGCCAGCAGTCTCGAGGTCACAGGGGACACTGAAGCTTTCTTT
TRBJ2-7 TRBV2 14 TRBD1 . CASTVRTGSNEQYF TGTGCCAGCACCGTGCGGACAGGGAGCAACGAGCAGTACTTC
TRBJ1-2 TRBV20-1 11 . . CSASRANGYTF TGCAGTGCTAGCAGGGCGAACGGCTACACCTTC
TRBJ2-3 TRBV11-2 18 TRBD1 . CASSLEWVGQGIADTQYF TGTGCCAGCAGCTTAGAGTGGGTGGGACAGGGTATTGCAGATACGCAGTATTTT
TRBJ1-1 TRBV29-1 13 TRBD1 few CSGWDRGNTEAFF TGCAGCGGATGGGACAGGGGGAACACTGAAGCTTTCTTT
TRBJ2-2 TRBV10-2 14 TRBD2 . CASLAGASTGELFF TGCGCCAGCTTAGCGGGAGCCTCCACCGGGGAGCTGTTTTTT
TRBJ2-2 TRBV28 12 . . CASSLAAGELFF TGTGCCAGCAGTTTGGCCGCCGGGGAGCTGTTTTTT
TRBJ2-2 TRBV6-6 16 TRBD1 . CASSPGQGALTGELFF TGTGCCAGCAGTCCGGGACAGGGGGCTCTTACCGGGGAGCTGTTTTTT
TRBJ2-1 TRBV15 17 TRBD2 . CATSRDKSGGAHNEQFF TGTGCCACCAGCAGAGATAAAAGCGGGGGGGCACATAATGAGCAGTTCTTC
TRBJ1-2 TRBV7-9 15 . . CASSLKQGSHYGYTF TGTGCCAGCAGCTTGAAACAGGGCTCGCACTATGGCTACACCTTC
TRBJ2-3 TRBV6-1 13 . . CASNLESLGTQYF TGTGCCAGCAACCTAGAGTCGCTGGGTACGCAGTATTTT
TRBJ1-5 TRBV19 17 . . CASSISGGGYSNQPQHF TGTGCCAGTAGTATCAGCGGGGGGGGCTATAGCAATCAGCCCCAGCATTTT
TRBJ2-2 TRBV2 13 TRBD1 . CASGQGAVGELFF TGTGCCAGCGGACAGGGGGCGGTCGGGGAGCTGTTTTTT
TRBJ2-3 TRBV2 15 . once CASRAHTGSTDTQYF TGTGCCAGCAGGGCGCACACGGGGTCCACAGATACGCAGTATTTT
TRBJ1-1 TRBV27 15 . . CASSALLGHGTEAFF TGTGCCAGCAGCGCGCTCCTGGGGCATGGGACTGAAGCTTTCTTT
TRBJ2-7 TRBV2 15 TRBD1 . CASREQGLPAYEQYF TGTGCCAGCAGGGAACAGGGGCTCCCCGCCTACGAGCAGTACTTC
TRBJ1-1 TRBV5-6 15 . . CASSFLSGGNTEAFF TGTGCCAGCAGCTTCCTCTCAGGAGGGAACACTGAAGCTTTCTTT